Below, 29 T cell receptor delta chains from the same sample are listed, as sequenced in a study of DNA immune sequencing with unique molecular identifiers. A 32-plex genomic DNA assay used primers for all 8 TRDV and 4 TRDJ genes. The library had 12-nucleotide UMIs introduced over roughly 3 barcoding cycles, then a second adapter PCR. TCRdb re-identified clones in the multiplex PCR reads via CATT. The sample records some 4,300 delta-chain clones, roughly 12% being singletons. The sequencing input was gamma-delta T cells enriched from blood buffy coat, or unenriched PBMCs (not recorded which). All receptors come from a human donor in good health.

To note about this clone: The protein recorded in TCRdb matches a much larger clone and deviates from this DNA's translation at residue 4, suggesting a read error; the protein here is obtained by translating the DNA. V gene TRDV2 combines with J gene TRDJ1; 11 positions match TRDD3. Germline lookup yields CDR1 GEAIGNYY and CDR2 EKD. This CDR3 has 17 residues. For the CDR3, the DNA is TGTGCCTGTAACACCGTTGGGGGATACGCTGGGACCGATAAACTCATCTTT. As protein: CACNTVGGYAGTDKLIF.

This clone was recorded at least ten times. The chain employs TRDV1 and TRDJ1; 7 bases line up with TRDD3. Germline CDR1 is TSWWSYY and CDR2 is QGS. The CDR3 has 22 amino acids. Losses at the gene ends were 0 bases for V and 7 bases for J; bases not matched to a gene: 29. The CDR3 DNA sequence: TGTGCTCTTGGGGAACTAGAAGTGTTTAGTTCTTCTTGGGTACTGGGGCAGGGTAAACTCATCTTT. Translation: CALGELEVFSSSWVLGQGKLIF.

The rearrangement links TRDV1 to TRDJ1, with a weak D call TRDD2 (5 bases). Germline matching of the DNA provided the J gene here, since TCRdb leaves it blank. The CDR3 is made up of 21 amino acids. Germline values: CDR1 TSWWSYY, CDR2 QGS. V lost 0 bases, J lost 0 bases, and 26 bases lay in between. The CDR3 sequence is CALGELGSFKLPPTYTDKLIF. The CDR3 bases are TGTGCTCTTGGGGAACTGGGGTCCTTCAAACTACCCCCCACGTACACCGATAAACTCATCTTT.

This clone has at least ten counts. The identical CDR3 is also encoded by other nucleotide sequences in the sample. The V gene is TRDV2, the J gene TRDJ1; 8 bases match TRDD3. The CDR3 contains 17 residues. Trimming removed 6 bases from V and 1 base from J; junction bases left unmatched: 15. CDR1 and CDR2 from the germline V gene are GEAIGNYY and EKD. CDR3 bases: TGTGCCTGTTCGTTTCTGGGGATACAGGGGCGCACCGATAAACTCATCTTT. This encodes CACSFLGIQGRTDKLIF.

This chain joins TRDV1 and TRDJ1; possibly TRDD3 for D (10 bases). The J gene, not given by TCRdb, was assigned here from a germline match of the nucleotide sequence. This CDR3 is built from 23 residues. V gave up 4 bases and J gave up 0 bases, with 36 bases separating them. CDR1 is TSWWSYY, CDR2 QGS, per germline. This CDR3 is CALGAHGLPTHWGMFLYTDKLIF. The CDR3 bases are TGTGCTCTTGGGGCCCACGGCCTTCCTACACACTGGGGGATGTTCTTGTACACCGATAAACTCATCTTT.

In regard to this clone: TCRdb lists the protein of a much larger clone for this DNA, which differs at residue 4, so this is likely a read error; the protein given here is translated from the DNA itself. V gene TRDV2 combines with J gene TRDJ3, with D possibly being TRDD3 (5 bases). Germline CDR1 and CDR2: GEAIGNYY and EKD. CDR3 length: 20 residues. CDR3: CACYTLGTTNGSWDTRQMFF. The CDR3 nucleotides are TGTGCCTGTTACACCTTGGGGACCACGAACGGCTCCTGGGACACCCGACAGATGTTTTTC.

The table lists this clone with many counts. The rearrangement uses TRDV2 and TRDJ1; 8 bases are shared with TRDD3. CDR3 length equals 17 residues. Germline CDR1 reads GEAIGNYY; CDR2 reads EKD. V shed 3 bases and J 0 bases; nucleotides not matched to a gene: 11. The CDR3 loop is CACDPLGDREYTDKLIF. CDR3 nucleotide sequence: TGTGCCTGTGACCCTCTGGGGGACCGAGAGTACACCGATAAACTCATCTTT.

This clone showed up many times. Different DNA sequences within this sample yield the same CDR3. V gene TRDV2 combines with J gene TRDJ1, with 7 bases matching TRDD3. The CDR3 extends over 20 amino acids. V was pared by 2 bases and J by 0 bases, with 20 bases of the junction left unmatched. CDR1 and CDR2 (germline): GEAIGNYY, EKD. As DNA, the CDR3 is TGTGCCTGTGACAGCACCTTCACCACCTGGGGGGACCGGTACACCGATAAACTCATCTTT. It yields the protein CACDSTFTTWGDRYTDKLIF.

The genes are TRDV1 and TRDJ3, with 10 bases identical to TRDD3. Assignment of the J gene here rests on matching the DNA to germline, because TCRdb gives none. The germline CDR1 and CDR2 sequences are TSWWSYY and QGS. The CDR3 is 24 amino acids. Trimming at V came to 0 bases and at J to 0 bases, leaving 17 bases not matched to a gene. The CDR3 reads CALGELHKTPYWGIHSWDTRQMFF. For the CDR3, the DNA is TGTGCTCTTGGGGAACTTCATAAAACTCCCTACTGGGGGATCCACTCCTGGGACACCCGACAGATGTTTTTC.

A remark on this clone: A read error is the likely source, as a far larger clone sits one nucleotide away. This sample includes further DNA sequences coding for the same CDR3. J is TRDJ3 and V is TRDV2; D possibly corresponds to TRDD3 (5 bases). This CDR3 comprises 19 residues. CDR1 is GEAIGNYY, CDR2 EKD, per germline. CDR3 sequence (DNA): TGTGCCTGTGACACGGGGGGGCTACGGAGCTCCTGGGACACACGACAGATGTTTTTC. Residues: CACDTGGLRSSWDTRQMFF.

Ten or more counts support this clone. The chain links TRDV2 to TRDJ3; 11 bases are a match to TRDD3. V trimming: 0 bases; J trimming: 1 base; junction bases outside the gene matches: 4. CDR1 and CDR2 (germline): GEAIGNYY, EKD. The CDR3 contains 19 residues. The CDR3 nucleotides are TGTGCCTGTGACACCACTGGGGGATATGATTCCTGGGACACCCGACAGATGTTTTTC. Translating it yields CACDTTGGYDSWDTRQMFF.

The sample holds a few counts of this clone. The protein TCRdb gives is from a much larger clone and does not agree with this DNA's translation at residue 19, likely a read error; the protein shown here comes from the DNA. The gene calls are TRDV2 and TRDJ1; 9 nucleotides align to TRDD3. In germline, CDR1 is GEAIGNYY, CDR2 EKD. This CDR3 comprises 20 residues. The CDR3 sequence is CACDNLGTGGYRTYTDKLTF. The CDR3 coding sequence is TGTGCCTGTGATAACCTTGGTACGGGGGGATACCGTACTTACACCGATAAACTCACCTTT.

A remark on this clone: Just one base apart from a much larger clone, this may be a read error. The V gene is TRDV1, the J gene TRDJ1, with 8 bases identical to TRDD2. Because TCRdb records no J gene, it was assigned here through a match of the DNA to germline. Germline CDR1 is TSWWSYY and CDR2 is QGS. There are 25 residues in the CDR3. V was pared by 1 base and J by 2 bases, with 33 bases of the junction left unmatched. CDR3 amino acids: CALGEPSPLGLPINLEDLGTDKLIF. CDR3 sequence (DNA): TGTGCTCTTGGGGAACCCTCCCCCCTCGGCCTTCCTATTAATCTGGAGGACCTCGGAACCGATAAACTCATCTTT.

This clone was observed many times. The chain couples TRDV2 to TRDJ1, with 8 nucleotides matching TRDD2. Germline V lookup: CDR1 GEAIGNYY, CDR2 EKD. The CDR3 sequence is 19 residues long. With V trimmed by 1 base and J by 0 bases, 15 bases remained unmatched. Written as DNA, the CDR3 is TGTGCCTGTGACACACTTCCTACGGGTACCATGAGGTACACCGATAAACTCATCTTT. Protein sequence: CACDTLPTGTMRYTDKLIF.

For this clone: The mismatch at residue 14 between this DNA's translation and the TCRdb protein of a much larger clone likely reflects a read error; the protein shown is translated from the DNA. CDR3 protein: CACDPIVLGESSWYTRQMFF. The CDR3 DNA sequence: TGTGCCTGTGATCCCATTGTACTGGGGGAAAGCTCCTGGTACACCCGACAGATGTTTTTC. The J gene is TRDJ3, the V gene TRDV2; 9 nucleotides align to TRDD3. Per germline, CDR1 GEAIGNYY and CDR2 EKD. CDR3 length: 20 residues.

This clone was detected a few times. TCRdb assigns this DNA the protein of a much larger clone, which departs from its translation at residue 5; this likely reflects a read error, and the protein shown comes from translating the DNA. The V and J genes are TRDV2 and TRDJ1; 13 nucleotides agree with TRDD3. CDR3 size: 19 residues. Losses at the gene ends were 3 bases for V and 0 bases for J; bases not matched to a gene: 12. Germline-derived CDR1 and CDR2 are GEAIGNYY and EKD. This chain's CDR3 is CACDGVLGDTRGDTDKLIF. DNA of the CDR3: TGTGCCTGTGACGGTGTACTGGGGGATACGCGAGGAGACACCGATAAACTCATCTTT.

In its sample, this clone ranks as medium-sized (0.01 to 0.1%). The CDR3 is CACDTIELGDRVTDKLIF. CDR3 nucleotide sequence: TGTGCCTGTGACACCATCGAGCTGGGGGATCGGGTCACCGATAAACTCATCTTT. V usage is TRDV2 and J usage is TRDJ1; 9 bases align to TRDD3. The V segment lost 0 bases and the J segment 1 base; nucleotides outside the gene matches: 11. Per the germline V gene, CDR1 is GEAIGNYY and CDR2 is EKD. The CDR3 has 18 amino acids.

In this sample, this clone turned up a few times. Given a far larger clone just one base away, this is likely a sequencing read error. Other nucleotide sequences from this sample produce the same CDR3. J is TRDJ1 and V is TRDV2; D is unclear. The CDR3 loop spans 14 amino acids. The germline V gene has CDR1 GEAIGNYY and CDR2 EKD. The CDR3 region is CACDTVGNTDKLIF. CDR3 DNA sequence: TGTGCCTGTGACACCGTAGGTAACACCGATAAACTCATTTTT.

This clone occurred a few times. A far larger clone lies a single base away; this is likely a read error. The sample has other DNA sequences that encode this CDR3 too. V is TRDV2 and J is TRDJ1; 9 bases line up with TRDD3. CDR1 GEAIGNYY and CDR2 EKD come from the germline V gene. V gave up 2 bases and J gave up 3 bases; unmatched junction bases: 9. The CDR3 is 16 amino acids. The CDR3 here is CACDKLGDTQADKLIF. The DNA for the CDR3 is TGTGCCTGTGACAAGCTCGGGGATACGCAGGCCGATAAACTCATCTTT.

This clone showed up just a few times. TCRdb's protein for this DNA is that of a much larger clone and differs from the translation at residue 18, likely a read error; the protein shown is the DNA translation. This chain's CDR3 is CACDKVLGDTRSWDTRQIFF. As DNA, the CDR3 is TGTGCCTGTGACAAAGTACTGGGGGATACGCGCTCCTGGGACACCCGACAGATATTTTTC. The gene calls are TRDV2 and TRDJ3; 13 bases fit TRDD3. The CDR3 consists of 20 residues. CDR1 is GEAIGNYY, CDR2 EKD, per germline.

Only a few counts were recorded for this clone. Since a much larger clone is just one base distant, this may be a read error. The chain carries TRDV2 and TRDJ3, with TRDD3 matching 13 bases. Germline loops: CDR1 GEAIGNYY, CDR2 EKD. CDR3 length equals 21 residues. The CDR3 DNA is TGTGCCCGTGACCCTTCTCGTACTGGGGGATACGACTCCTGGGACACCCGACAGATGTTTTTC. Its protein product is CARDPSRTGGYDSWDTRQMFF.

In this sample, this clone turned up many times. The chain carries TRDV1 and TRDJ4, with TRDD3 matching 8 bases. TCRdb does not report a J gene; here it was assigned by matching the DNA to germline references. V gave up 3 bases and J gave up 0 bases; unmatched junction bases: 42. The CDR3 is 27 amino acids. In germline, CDR1 is TSWWSYY, CDR2 QGS. This CDR3 is CALGEPAGATRVGDRILGVDLSRPLIF. In DNA, the CDR3 is TGTGCTCTTGGGGAGCCCGCCGGGGCTACTCGGGTTGGGGATCGGATACTGGGGGTCGACCTATCCAGACCCCTGATCTTT.

This clone has more than one count but fewer than ten. A far larger clone is one base from this, pointing to a likely read error. CDR3 DNA sequence: TGTGCCTGTGACCCAACCGGGGTTGGGGGACCCGAGAGCTCCTGGGACACCCGACAGGTGTTTTTC. Translating gives CACDPTGVGGPESSWDTRQVFF. The V gene is TRDV2, the J gene TRDJ3; 7 nucleotides align to TRDD3. Germline CDR1 reads GEAIGNYY; CDR2 reads EKD. This CDR3 is 22 amino acids long.

This clone has a handful of counts. The TCRdb record carries a much larger clone's protein, which differs from this DNA's translation at residue 13; a read error is the likely cause, and the protein listed here is the DNA translation. Written as DNA, the CDR3 is TGTGCCTGTGACACCGCCGGGGGGGCTAGCTCCTGGGAAACCCGACAGATGTTTTTC. It translates to CACDTAGGASSWETRQMFF. The J gene is TRDJ3, the V gene TRDV2; TRDD3 is a possible D gene (5 bases). The CDR3 is made up of 19 amino acids. Germline V gene lookup returns CDR1 GEAIGNYY and CDR2 EKD.

In the case of this clone: The protein recorded in TCRdb matches a much larger clone and deviates from this DNA's translation at residue 5, suggesting a read error; the protein here is obtained by translating the DNA. The chain combines TRDV2 with TRDJ1, with 12 bases that match TRDD3. Germline V gene data show CDR1 as GEAIGNYY and CDR2 as EKD. This CDR3 has 16 amino acids. Germline trimming cut 2 bases from V and 3 bases from J; bases unmatched to any gene: 6. The CDR3 reads CACDMLGDTQADKLIF. Here the CDR3 DNA reads TGTGCCTGTGACATGCTGGGGGATACGCAGGCCGATAAACTCATCTTT.

This clone has more than one count but fewer than ten. TCRdb's protein, taken from a much larger clone, differs from this DNA's translation at residue 11, likely owing to a read error; the protein displayed comes from the DNA. The chain joins TRDV2 to TRDJ1, with 9 bases identical to TRDD3. CDR3 length equals 17 residues. Trimming cost V 1 base and J 0 bases; bases outside gene matches: 8. Germline-derived CDR1 and CDR2 are GEAIGNYY and EKD. CDR3 bases: TGTGCCTGTGACACTCTGGGGGATGGAAAGCACACCGATAAACTCATCTTT. Translation: CACDTLGDGKHTDKLIF.

This clone was found many times. Additional DNA sequences in this sample encode the identical CDR3. The genes are TRAV29/DV5 and TRDJ1, with 12 nucleotides matching TRDD3. TCRdb supplies no J gene; here it was assigned by aligning the nucleotide sequence to germline. After removal of 2 bases from V and 0 bases from J, the junction contained 29 bases not matched to a gene. The germline V gene encodes CDR1 NSMFDY and CDR2 ISSIKDK. This CDR3 comprises 24 residues. The chain's CDR3 is CAARKGSYAPYWGILPRYTDKLIF. CDR3 bases: TGTGCAGCAAGGAAGGGATCCTACGCCCCGTACTGGGGGATACTACCCAGGTACACCGATAAACTCATCTTT.

This clone was seen only a few times. A far bigger clonotype differs at one base, so this is likely a read error. In the same sample, other DNA sequences code for this CDR3. This rearrangement joins TRDV2 to TRDJ2, with 11 positions matching TRDD3. With 0 bases clipped from V and 3 bases from J, the junction kept 8 bases outside the gene matches. CDR3 length: 18 amino acids. CDR1 and CDR2 from the germline V gene are GEAIGNYY and EKD. The DNA of the CDR3 is TGTGCCTGTGACACCCTTCTGGGGGATACTTCTCTGACAGCACAACTCTTCTTT. This sequence encodes CACDTLLGDTSLTAQLFF.

About this clone: Possible read error: a much larger clone is one base away. The V and J genes are TRDV2 and TRDJ2, with 8 bases fitting TRDD3. This CDR3 spans 15 amino acids. Per the germline V gene, CDR1 is GEAIGNYY and CDR2 is EKD. CDR3 nucleotide sequence: TGTGCCTGTGACGTACTGGGGGCTACGACAGCACGACTCTTCTTT. This gives the protein CACDVLGATTARLFF.